A single sample gave rise to the 25 T cell receptor beta chains below, sequenced in a study of tumor and adjacent non-tumor tissue in lung cancer. A modified ARM-PCR protocol with three rounds of nested PCR amplified TCRbeta. TCRdb ran MiXCR on the multiplex PCR reads and lists one entry per CDR3 protein. The table lists 75,000 to 80,000 distinct CDR3 sequences, less than 85% of them singletons, with 40% in the top ten. This sample's RNA came from whole unsorted tissue. Distant lung tissue was collected more than 3 cm away from the tumor edge. The sample consisted of distant non-tumor lung tissue. The origin of the receptors is a man between 65 and 85 years old with non-small cell lung cancer.

In the case of this clonotype: A junction end diverges from the germline sequence, so it may reflect a read error. The rearrangement joins TRBV11-3 to TRBJ1-1, with TRBD1 matching 7 bases. Germline V gene sequence: CDR1 SGHNT, CDR2 YENEEA. This CDR3 spans 16 amino acids. The CDR3 is CAGIFRDRTFNIEAFF. CDR3 DNA: TGTGCCGGCATCTTCCGGGACAGAACCTTTAACATTGAAGCTTTCTTT.

This clonotype was counted a single time. This may come from a read error, since a much larger clone is one base off. The CDR3 protein is CACSLDLPGLSTDTQYF. The CDR3 DNA is TGTGCCTGCAGCTTGGATCTCCCGGGACTTAGCACAGATACGCAGTATTTT. J is TRBJ2-3 and V is TRBV5-4; tentative D call: TRBD2 (6 bases). The CDR3 loop spans 17 amino acids. Germline V gene sequence: CDR1 SGHNT, CDR2 YYREEE (reference sequence).

This clonotype was counted ten times or more. The rearrangement links TRBV12-3 or TRBV12-4 to TRBJ2-3; 10 nucleotides agree with TRBD1. This CDR3 region has 15 residues. V trimming: 6 bases; J trimming: 4 bases; junction bases outside the gene matches: 7. The CDR3 protein is CASRNDRGRADTQYF. The CDR3 bases are TGTGCCAGCAGAAACGACAGGGGGCGGGCAGATACGCAGTATTTT.

The chain recombines TRBV28 with TRBJ2-1; D gene ambiguous. Trimming shortened V by 9 bases and J by 12 bases, and 15 bases separated the two germline ends. The CDR3 has 11 residues. CDR1 and CDR2 (germline): MDHEN, SYDVKM. The CDR3 coding sequence is TGTGCCAGAAGCTATACCGGGTGGCAGTTCTTC. It translates to CARSYTGWQFF.

A note on this clonotype: This CDR3 is missing its conserved last phenylalanine or tryptophan, likely due to a read error. The rearrangement uses TRBV6-2 or TRBV6-3 and TRBJ1-1; TRBD1 is a possible D gene (6 bases). This CDR3 is built from 15 residues. From germline, CDR1 is MNHEY and CDR2 SVGEGT. Trimming took 6 bases from V and 11 from J, leaving 25 bases between them. CDR3 coding DNA: TGTGCCAGCAGACCTTTTATGGGACAAAGAAGAGATGCTTTCTAT. As protein: CASRPFMGQRRDAFY.

As to this clonotype: Germline and junction disagree at one end, which may indicate a read error. The rearrangement links TRBV6-1 to TRBJ1-5; D is uncertain. This CDR3 contains 17 residues. The V gene's germline CDR1 is MNHNS and CDR2 SASEGT. CDR3 amino acids: CASSVQPPGLSNQPQLF. As DNA, the CDR3 is TGTGCCAGCAGTGTCCAACCACCGGGTTTAAGCAATCAGCCCCAGCTTTTT.

In regard to this clonotype: One junction end does not reproduce the germline sequence, and a read error may be involved. The chain joins TRBV11-3 to TRBJ1-1; D gene unclear. This CDR3 region has 13 residues. CDR1 and CDR2 (germline): SGHNT, YENEEA. This CDR3 reads CASCPPANAEVFF. The CDR3 coding sequence is TGTGCCAGCTGCCCCCCGGCGAACGCTGAAGTTTTCTTT. Full variable domain (remainder filled in from reference TRBV11-3 and TRBJ1-1): EAGVVQSPRYKIIEKKQPVAFWCNPISGHNTLYWYLQNLGQGPELLIRYENEEAVDDSQLPKDRFSAERLKGVDSTLKIQPAELGDSAVYLCASCPPANAEVFFGQGTRLTVV.

A note on this clonotype: A read error may be the cause here, since a much bigger clone is one base away. In DNA form, the CDR3 reads TGTGCCAGCAGCTTGACCGATAGATTCTCTGGGGCCAACGTCCTGACTTTC. It translates to CASSLTDRFSGANVLTF. The J gene is TRBJ2-6, the V gene TRBV5-5; D uncertain. CDR3 size: 17 residues. Per germline, CDR1 SGHKS and CDR2 YYEKEE (reference sequence). Trimming pared 1 base from V and 0 bases from J, leaving 11 bases between.

This clonotype was observed once. Because the CDR3 is missing its conserved closing phenylalanine or tryptophan, this is likely a read error. The DNA is left out, because the CDR3 cannot be placed on it with certainty; the CDR3 is given as TCRdb lists it. V and J are TRBV4-1 and TRBJ2-7; the listed D gene, TRBD2, was not tested against the DNA. Counting both end residues, the CDR3 totals 16 amino acids. Germline CDR1 reads MGHRA; CDR2 reads YSYEKL. CDR3 amino acids: CTSSLTLAGEGDEQCL.

This clonotype has only a few counts. The junction departs from the called germline gene at one end, perhaps through a read error. The chain links TRBV6-2 or TRBV6-3 to TRBJ1-1; a possible D gene is TRBD1 (6 bases). This CDR3 is 15 amino acids long. Germline V gene sequence: CDR1 MNHEY, CDR2 SVGEGT. Here the CDR3 DNA reads TGTGCCGGCAGTACGAGTCAGGGGACGATCACTGAAGCTTTCTTT. This codes for CAGSTSQGTITEAFF.

This clonotype has only a few counts. A clone one base away is much larger, so this may be a read error. V is TRBV25-1 and J is TRBJ2-1, with D possibly TRBD1 on 5 matching bases. CDR1 and CDR2 from the germline V gene are MGHDK and SYGVNS. This CDR3 spans 14 amino acids. CDR3 sequence: CASTPPGSYNEQLF. As DNA, the CDR3 is TGTGCCAGCACCCCCCCAGGGTCCTACAATGAGCAGTTATTC.

The table lists this clonotype with a count of one. At one boundary the junction diverges from the germline segment, which might be a read error. The rearrangement links TRBV11-3 to TRBJ1-2; 7 bases fit TRBD1. CDR1 and CDR2 (germline): SGHNT, YENEEA. This CDR3 has 15 amino acids. The DNA of the CDR3 is TGTGCCAGCTCCGGTGGGGCAGGGGGGGTTGATGGCTACACGTTC. It is translated as CASSGGAGGVDGYTF.

The genes are TRBV29-1 and TRBJ2-7, with TRBD2 as a possible D gene (6 bases). Germline-derived CDR1 and CDR2 are SQVTM and ANQGSEA. The CDR3 sequence is 14 residues long. The CDR3 sequence is CSFEMAGPTYEQYF. CDR3 nucleotides: TGCAGTTTTGAAATGGCGGGACCGACATACGAGCAGTACTTC.

This clonotype was recorded at least ten times. The conserved closing phenylalanine or tryptophan is absent in this CDR3, likely reflecting a read error. The gene calls are TRBV29-1 and TRBJ2-5; maybe TRBD1 (6 bases). Germline V gene lookup returns CDR1 SQVTM and CDR2 ANQGSEA. CDR3 length: 13 residues. CDR3 DNA: TGCAGCGTGGCCGACAGGTTACAAGAGTCCCAGTACGTC. Translated: CSVADRLQESQYV.

Concerning this clonotype itself: A read error may produce the germline difference seen at one junction end. The rearrangement joins TRBV28 to TRBJ2-1; tentative D call: TRBD2 (6 bases). Per the germline V gene, CDR1 is MDHEN and CDR2 is SYDVKM. The CDR3 is made up of 14 amino acids. In DNA, the CDR3 is TGTGTCAGCAGTCGCGGGAACTCCTATAATGAGCAGTTCTTC. This encodes CVSSRGNSYNEQFF.

With respect to this clonotype: The conserved closing phenylalanine or tryptophan is absent in this CDR3, likely reflecting a read error. The rearrangement uses TRBV11-3 and TRBJ2-5; TRBD2 is a possible D gene (6 bases). Trimming pared 5 bases from V and 5 bases from J, leaving 15 bases between. The CDR3 extends over 14 amino acids. The germline gives CDR1 SGHNT, CDR2 YENEEA. This CDR3 reads CASSQLGRMETQYL. The CDR3 DNA reads as TGTGCCAGCAGCCAACTAGGGAGGATGGAGACCCAGTACTTA.

Remarks on this clonotype: One end of the junction does not line up with germline, which may come from a read error. The rearrangement uses TRBV6-5 and TRBJ2-5; D might be TRBD2 (5 bases). The length of the CDR3 is 15 residues. CDR1 is MNHEY, CDR2 SVGAGI, per germline. CDR3 nucleotide sequence: TGTGTCAGCAGCCCTAGGACGGGAACACAAGAGACCCAGTACTTC. Amino acid sequence: CVSSPRTGTQETQYF.

On this clonotype itself: No conserved phenylalanine or tryptophan is present at the end of the CDR3, so a read error is the likely explanation. The chain employs TRBV10-3 and TRBJ1-6, with 7 nucleotides matching TRBD1. V lost 7 bases, J lost 6 bases, and 6 bases stayed unmatched. There are 14 residues in the CDR3. The germline V gene has CDR1 ENHRY and CDR2 SYGVKD. The CDR3 is CAINRQGANSPLHL. The CDR3 DNA sequence: TGTGCCATCAATAGACAGGGAGCTAATTCACCCCTCCACTTA.

On this clonotype itself: Relative to the germline gene, one junction end is altered; a read error may explain this. J is TRBJ1-1 and V is TRBV28; tentative D call: TRBD1 (6 bases). Per germline, CDR1 MDHEN and CDR2 SYDVKM. The CDR3 spans 13 residues. This chain's CDR3 is CARSPQGRTDAFF. CDR3 bases: TGTGCCAGGAGTCCACAGGGTAGGACTGATGCTTTCTTT.

Comments on this clonotype: Compared with germline, one end of the junction differs, possibly owing to a read error. This sequence joins TRBV12-3 or TRBV12-4 and TRBJ1-3, with TRBD1 identical over 9 bases. The CDR3 spans 18 residues. The CDR3 protein is CASSCPGTGIGSGNIIYF. The CDR3 region has the DNA TGTGCCAGCAGTTGTCCCGGGACAGGGATAGGCTCTGGAAACATCATATATTTT.

This clonotype was counted a single time. The germline gene is not matched at one end of the junction; a read error may be the cause. The chain uses TRBV10-1 and TRBJ2-7, with D unresolved. The CDR3 totals 14 residues. Per the germline V gene, CDR1 is WNHNN and CDR2 is SYGVQD (reference sequence). CDR3 loop: CASSEPTSPYQHSF. The DNA for the CDR3 is TGCGCCAGCAGTGAACCCACGTCCCCATACCAGCACTCCTTC.

About this clonotype itself: Mismatch with germline at one junction end may stem from a read error. The chain joins TRBV4-3 to TRBJ1-2; the D gene is possibly TRBD1 (5 bases). This CDR3 comprises 13 residues. Germline V CDR1 and CDR2: LGHNA, YSLEER. CDR3 amino acids: CASNQGVAYGYTF. The DNA of the CDR3 is TGCGCCAGCAACCAAGGGGTGGCATATGGCTACACCTTC.

In regard to this clonotype: This may stem from a read error, because a much larger clone lies one nucleotide away. The J gene is TRBJ1-3, the V gene TRBV10-2, with D perhaps matching TRBD1 (5 bases). The CDR3 spans 15 residues. In germline, CDR1 is WSHSY, CDR2 SAAADI. In DNA form, the CDR3 reads TGCGCCAGCCGTGACCCGCAGGGCTCGGGAAACACCATATATTTT. It translates to CASRDPQGSGNTIYF.

CDR3 DNA: TGTGCCAGCAGTTATCTGGGAGGGAAGAGCGGGGAGCTGTTTTTT. It specifies CASSYLGGKSGELFF. The chain joins TRBV6-6 to TRBJ2-2; 7 bases are a match to TRBD2. This CDR3 has 15 residues. Germline CDR1 is MNHNY and CDR2 is SVGAGI (reference sequence). Germline trimming cut 3 bases from V and 7 bases from J; bases unmatched to any gene: 8.

Of note for this clonotype: One end of the junction does not line up with germline, which may come from a read error. This sequence joins TRBV6-6 and TRBJ1-1; no definite D call. Germline-derived CDR1 and CDR2 are MNHNY and SVGAGI (reference sequence). The length of the CDR3 is 14 residues. Written as DNA, the CDR3 is TGTACCAGTAGTTCGGTGGGATTAAACAATGAAGCTTTCTTT. Amino acids: CTSSSVGLNNEAFF.